These 8 T cell receptor beta chains share one sample of origin, sequenced in a study of T cells in Graves' hyperthyroidism and ophthalmopathy (dated by TCRdb to 2018 to 2020). Library generation was performed with multiplex PCR. Sequenced on an Illumina HiSeq 2000. Amplification of TCR beta CDR3 regions was carried out from RNA transcripts. For the first round of RT-PCR on the TCR CDR3, the HTBI primer set was used together with the Qiagen OneStep RT-PCR kit. TCRdb took the public reads, trimmed them with fastp at Q25, ran MiXCR for clone calling and kept in-frame beta chains. Under each unique CDR3 protein, matching rows form one entry showing the most common genes and DNA. This sample has 300,000 to 450,000 distinct CDR3 sequences in its table, and approximately 14% of those were observed once. Of the sample, 28% falls within the top ten clones. The sequenced material came from blood. The receptors originated from a woman younger than 35 with Graves' hyperthyroidism that later progressed to Graves' ophthalmopathy.

The DNA for the CDR3 is TGTGCCAGTAAGGATCGGTTGCAAGGTCAAGAGACCCAGTACTTC. This gives the protein CASKDRLQGQETQYF. V and J are TRBV19 and TRBJ2-5; the D is unclear. V lost 7 bases and J 2 bases, leaving 17 bases between the germline ends. This CDR3 spans 15 amino acids. Germline V gene lookup returns CDR1 LNHDA and CDR2 SQIVND (reference sequence).

This clonotype was detected only a few times. The rearrangement joins TRBV24-1 to TRBJ2-7, with 8 positions matching TRBD1. V lost 4 bases, J lost 3 bases, and 10 bases stayed unmatched. The CDR3 is made up of 16 amino acids. From germline, CDR1 is KGHDR and CDR2 SFDVKD. CDR3 nucleotides: TGTGCCACCAGTGACCTCGGACAGGGAGGAGGCTACGAGCAGTACTTC. It specifies CATSDLGQGGGYEQYF.

This clonotype was found many times. This chain joins TRBV7-9 and TRBJ1-1; 10 bases are a match to TRBD1. CDR3 length: 14 amino acids. CDR1 is SEHNR, CDR2 FQNEAQ, per germline (reference sequence). Trimming removed 3 bases from V and 5 bases from J; junction bases left unmatched: 3. CDR3 in amino acids: CASSLTGGETEAFF. CDR3 nucleotide sequence: TGTGCCAGCAGCTTGACAGGGGGCGAGACTGAAGCTTTCTTT.

This clonotype was counted ten times or more. The genes are TRBV6-1 and TRBJ2-7; D is undetermined. Germline V CDR1 and CDR2: MNHNS, SASEGT. V lost 0 bases and J 3 bases, leaving 21 bases between the germline ends. The CDR3 sequence is 18 residues long. Here the CDR3 DNA reads TGTGCCAGCAGTGAAGCGGAATCATGGAGTACAGTTGACTACGAGCAGTACTTC. Residues: CASSEAESWSTVDYEQYF.

Only a few counts were recorded for this clonotype. The junction does not match germline at one end; this may be a read error. The V and J genes are TRBV7-7 and TRBJ2-3, with 11 nucleotides matching TRBD2. Germline V gene data show CDR1 as SSHAT and CDR2 as FNYEAQ (reference sequence). This CDR3 contains 15 residues. In nucleotides, the CDR3 is TGTGCTAGCAGTTATAGCGGGAGGGCCCAAGATACGCAGTATTTT. Translating gives CASSYSGRAQDTQYF. Combining the CDR3 with reference TRBV7-7 and TRBJ2-3 gives the whole variable domain GAGVSQSPRYKVTKRGQDVTLRCDPISSHATLYWYQQALGQGPEFLTYFNYEAQPDKSGLPSDRFSAERPEGSISTLTIQRTEQRDSAMYRCASSYSGRAQDTQYFGPGTRLTVL.

This clonotype turned up a few times. The chain employs TRBV12-3 or TRBV12-4 and TRBJ1-3, with D perhaps TRBD1 (5 bases). Trimming left V 3 bases short and J 0 bases short, with 15 bases between. The CDR3 sequence is 17 residues long. In DNA, the CDR3 is TGTGCCAGCAGTTTGGGGTTGGGGGGGAGCTCTGGAAACACCATATATTTT. Protein: CASSLGLGGSSGNTIYF.

The chain combines TRBV5-6 with TRBJ1-4, with TRBD1 matching 7 bases. Germline loops: CDR1 SGHDT, CDR2 YYEEEE. Germline trimming cut 2 bases from V and 1 base from J; bases unmatched to any gene: 8. The CDR3 contains 17 residues. For the CDR3, the DNA is TGTGCCAGCAGCTTCGGGCAGGGGGGAGGAACTAATGAAAAACTGTTTTTT. Translation gives CASSFGQGGGTNEKLFF.

This clonotype showed up just a few times. The rearrangement joins TRBV7-8 to TRBJ2-1; TRBD2 is a possible D gene (5 bases). The CDR3 loop spans 13 amino acids. The V gene's germline CDR1 is SGHVS and CDR2 FQNEAQ. V was shortened by 2 bases and J by 9 bases, with 11 bases between the two germline ends. In DNA form, the CDR3 reads TGTGCCAGCAGCTTAAGGGCCAGCGGTGAGCAGTTCTTC. It translates to CASSLRASGEQFF.